Below are 12 T cell receptor beta chains sequenced from a single sample in a study of early T cells in non-severe SARS-CoV-2 infection. From the 5' RACE reads, TCRdb called clonotypes with MiXCR, one entry per CDR3 protein. Among about 83,000 distinct CDR3 sequences, more than 9% were seen once, and the ten largest hold 8% to 10%. Sample: whole blood, taken at baseline. The receptors were sampled from an adult who was a healthcare worker with PCR-confirmed SARS-CoV-2 infection or an uninfected control (not recorded which).

This clonotype has ten or more counts. The J gene is TRBJ2-3, the V gene TRBV7-9, with 9 bases that match TRBD1. Germline V gene lookup returns CDR1 SEHNR and CDR2 FQNEAQ (reference sequence). This CDR3 is built from 15 residues. The trim removed 3 bases at V and 5 bases at J, leaving 6 bases unmatched. The CDR3 DNA is TGTGCCAGCAGCTTGGAGACAGGGGGTCAAGATACGCAGTATTTT. As protein: CASSLETGGQDTQYF. Filled out from reference TRBV7-9 and TRBJ2-3, the complete variable domain reads DTGVSQNPRHKITKRGQNVTFRCDPISEHNRLYWYRQTLGQGPEFLTYFQNEAQLEKSRLLSDRFSAERPKGSFSTLEIQRTEQGDSAMYLCASSLETGGQDTQYFGPGTRLTVL.

The table lists this clonotype with a few counts. J is TRBJ2-5 and V is TRBV7-2; TRBD2 matches at 15 bases. Germline lookup yields CDR1 SGHTA and CDR2 FQGNSA. The CDR3 is 20 residues long. The trim removed 5 bases at V and 5 bases at J, leaving 18 bases unmatched. CDR3 bases: TGTGCCAGCAGCCCACCCCCACGGACTAGCGGGAGGGGCCTAGGCGAGACCCAGTACTTC. Translation: CASSPPPRTSGRGLGETQYF. The full variable domain, with the rest looked up from reference TRBV7-2 and TRBJ2-5, is GAGVSQSPSNKVTEKGKDVELRCDPISGHTALYWYRQSLGQGLEFLIYFQGNSAPDKSGLPSDRFSAERTGGSVSTLTIQRTQQEDSAVYLCASSPPPRTSGRGLGETQYFGPGTRLLVL.

This clonotype occurred many times. The J gene is TRBJ1-2, the V gene TRBV6-6; 7 positions match TRBD1. Germline trimming cut 6 bases from V and 8 bases from J; bases unmatched to any gene: 9. This CDR3 has 13 residues. Germline-derived CDR1 and CDR2 are MNHNY and SVGAGI (reference sequence). The CDR3 here is CASSQTGSGGYTF. The DNA of the CDR3 is TGTGCCAGCAGCCAGACAGGGAGTGGCGGCTACACCTTC.

The sample holds many counts of this clonotype. The CDR3 DNA reads TGTGCCAGCAGCGTAGCTCCGGGACTAGCCCACAATGAGCAGTTCTTC. Residues: CASSVAPGLAHNEQFF. The rearrangement links TRBV9 to TRBJ2-1, with 9 nucleotides matching TRBD2. V trimming: 0 bases; J trimming: 5 bases; junction bases outside the gene matches: 6. CDR3 length equals 16 residues. Germline CDR1 and CDR2: SGDLS and YYNGEE.

This clonotype was recorded many times. The genes are TRBV2 and TRBJ2-3, with 12 bases matching TRBD2. The CDR3 contains 14 residues. Germline CDR1 and CDR2: SNHLY and FYNNEI. Trimming took 6 bases from V and 4 from J; bases not matched to a gene: 2. The CDR3 protein is CASSLAGGADTQYF. The CDR3 DNA follows: TGTGCCAGCAGCCTAGCGGGAGGGGCAGATACGCAGTATTTT.

This clonotype has more than one count but fewer than ten. V is TRBV5-1 and J is TRBJ2-2, with 8 bases matching TRBD1. This CDR3 contains 16 residues. Trimming at V came to 3 bases and at J to 2 bases, leaving 6 bases not matched to a gene. Germline lookup yields CDR1 SGHRS and CDR2 YFSETQ. The CDR3 loop reads CASSWPQGANTGELFF. CDR3 DNA sequence: TGCGCCAGCAGCTGGCCTCAGGGGGCAAACACCGGGGAGCTGTTTTTT.

In this sample, this clonotype turned up many times. The chain employs TRBV9 and TRBJ1-3, with D possibly being TRBD1 (5 bases). Trimming shortened V by 2 bases and J by 8 bases, and 5 bases separated the two germline ends. Germline V CDR1 and CDR2: SGDLS, YYNGEE. This CDR3 comprises 11 residues. CDR3 loop: CASSVGHTIYF. The CDR3 DNA sequence: TGTGCCAGCAGCGTGGGGCACACCATATATTTT.

This chain uses TRBV7-2 with TRBJ2-1, with D perhaps matching TRBD1 or TRBD2 (5 bases each). CDR3 length: 15 amino acids. The germline CDR1 and CDR2 sequences are SGHTA and FQGNSA. Trimming cost V 1 base and J 0 bases, with 7 bases left between them. The CDR3 is CASSLDGTSYNEQFF. DNA for the CDR3: TGTGCCAGCAGCTTAGACGGGACCTCCTACAATGAGCAGTTCTTC.

This clonotype appeared a few times. V and J are TRBV27 and TRBJ2-2, with unresolved D. The CDR3 covers 14 residues. Looked up from germline, CDR1 is MNHEY and CDR2 is SMNVEV (reference sequence). V shed 6 bases and J shed 3 bases, with 11 bases lying between them. DNA of the CDR3: TGTGCCAGCAGGCCCGCATATGACACCGGGGAGCTGTTTTTT. This translates into CASRPAYDTGELFF.

Only a few counts were recorded for this clonotype. This sequence joins TRBV18 and TRBJ1-1; D is perhaps TRBD1 (5 bases). CDR1 and CDR2 (germline): KGHSH, LQKENI. The CDR3 is 13 residues long. V was cut by 4 bases and J by 1 base, with 7 bases left in between. CDR3 DNA sequence: TGTGCCAGCTCACAGGGGAGGAACACTGAAGCTTTCTTT. Translation gives CASSQGRNTEAFF.

V is TRBV7-7 and J is TRBJ2-3, with D possibly being TRBD1 (5 bases). V lost 5 bases and J 4 bases, leaving 16 bases between the germline ends. The germline V gene has CDR1 SSHAT and CDR2 FNYEAQ (reference sequence). This CDR3 spans 15 amino acids. Here the CDR3 reads CASSRTGAEADTQYF. DNA for the CDR3: TGTGCCAGCAGCAGAACAGGTGCTGAGGCAGATACGCAGTATTTT.

The rearrangement uses TRBV6-1 and TRBJ1-5, with TRBD1 as a possible D gene (5 bases). CDR1 and CDR2 from the germline V gene are MNHNS and SASEGT. The ends were cut back, 6 bases at V and 2 bases at J, with 11 bases in the middle. The CDR3 covers 14 residues. The CDR3 nucleotides are TGTGCCAGCAGGAACTTAGGGGGCAATCAGCCCCAGCATTTT. Amino acids: CASRNLGGNQPQHF.